These T cell receptor beta chains were read from a single sample in a study of T cells in Graves' hyperthyroidism and ophthalmopathy. TCRdb reanalysed the multiplex PCR reads using MiXCR and keeps one entry per CDR3 protein. In the table there are 350,000 or so distinct CDR3 sequences, 15% to 20% of which are singletons. The sequencing sample was made of blood. The receptor set was obtained from a woman between 45 and 65 years old with Graves' hyperthyroidism. Both conserved end residues are part of each CDR3. D genes are given only for firm matches. Rows give clone size only sometimes, using once, few, many, or a class for an expanded clone.

d_call,v_call,clone_size,j_call,cdr3_aa,cdr3_nt
.,TRBV6-1,.,TRBJ2-7,CASSEGWYEQYF,TGTGCCAGCAGTGAAGGGTGGTACGAGCAGTACTTC
.,TRBV6-1,many,TRBJ1-1,CASISKLTAFGTEAFF,TGTGCCAGCATTTCCAAGCTAACAGCCTTTGGCACTGAAGCTTTCTTT
.,TRBV30,few,TRBJ1-3,CAEGRAGNTIYF,TGTGCCGAGGGTCGGGCTGGAAACACCATATATTTT
TRBD1,TRBV4-1,.,TRBJ1-2,CASSPPQGEGGYTF,TGCGCCAGCAGCCCCCCCCAGGGGGAGGGCGGCTACACCTTC
.,TRBV30,many,TRBJ2-3,CAWSGTNERTDTQYF,TGTGCCTGGAGTGGGACTAACGAACGCACAGATACGCAGTATTTT
.,TRBV19,.,TRBJ1-1,CASSTSGRNTEAFF,TGTGCCAGTAGTACATCAGGGAGGAACACTGAAGCTTTCTTT
.,TRBV29-1,many,TRBJ1-2,CSVAGTLGYTF,TGCAGCGTTGCGGGGACGCTGGGCTACACCTTC
TRBD2,TRBV27,few,TRBJ2-7,CASSPTSGASYEQYF,TGTGCCAGCAGTCCTACTAGCGGGGCCTCCTACGAGCAGTACTTC
TRBD2,TRBV20-1,.,TRBJ2-5,CSAKSGLGETQYF,TGCAGTGCCAAATCCGGACTAGGGGAGACCCAGTACTTC
.,TRBV11-2,many,TRBJ2-5,CASSSGAGETQYF,TGTGCCAGCAGCTCCGGGGCCGGGGAGACCCAGTACTTC
.,TRBV11-2,few,TRBJ2-3,CASSLDRETDTQYF,TGTGCCAGCAGCTTAGATCGGGAGACAGATACGCAGTATTTT
.,TRBV7-9,many,TRBJ1-5,CASSLVTGQPQHF,TGTGCCAGCAGCTTAGTGACCGGTCAGCCCCAGCATTTT
TRBD1,TRBV12-3/TRBV12-4,many,TRBJ2-3,CASSGGDRSTDTQYF,TGTGCCAGCAGTGGCGGGGACAGGAGCACAGATACGCAGTATTTT
.,TRBV4-1,.,TRBJ2-2,CASSQTTGGWAGELFF,TGCGCCAGCAGCCAAACAACCGGGGGCTGGGCCGGGGAGCTGTTTTTT
.,TRBV3-1,.,TRBJ2-1,CASSPNSYNEQFF,TGTGCCAGCAGCCCCAACTCATACAATGAGCAGTTCTTC
.,TRBV7-2,many,TRBJ2-5,CASTRSWQETQYF,TGTGCCAGCACTCGTTCGTGGCAAGAGACCCAGTACTTC
.,TRBV19,.,TRBJ1-1,CASRAIVSNTEAFF,TGTGCCAGTAGGGCGATTGTCTCCAACACTGAAGCTTTCTTT
TRBD2,TRBV7-6,.,TRBJ2-2,CASSLGGTSGGYSGELFF,TGTGCCAGCAGCTTAGGAGGGACTAGCGGGGGGTACTCCGGGGAGCTGTTTTTT
.,TRBV7-9,.,TRBJ1-1,CTSSLGGLNTEAFF,TGTACCAGCAGCTTAGGCGGGTTAAACACTGAAGCTTTCTTT
TRBD2,TRBV6-1,few,TRBJ2-2,CASSKRLAGGAELFF,TGTGCCAGCAGCAAAAGACTAGCAGGAGGTGCGGAGCTGTTTTTT
.,TRBV29-1,.,TRBJ1-1,CSAVNSNTEAFF,TGCAGCGCGGTGAATTCGAACACTGAAGCTTTCTTT
.,TRBV12-3/TRBV12-4,many,TRBJ2-2,CASSNLALFRPGELFF,TGTGCCAGCAGCAACCTGGCCCTATTTCGTCCCGGGGAGCTGTTTTTT
TRBD2,TRBV2,many,TRBJ2-3,CASSEMLAGLTDTQYF,TGTGCCAGCAGTGAAATGCTAGCGGGTCTCACAGATACGCAGTATTTT
TRBD1,TRBV12-3/TRBV12-4,.,TRBJ1-1,CASGLRQGASLNTEAFF,TGTGCCAGCGGTTTGCGGCAGGGGGCGTCCCTAAACACTGAAGCTTTCTTT
TRBD1,TRBV20-1,.,TRBJ1-5,CSATRTGDGQPQHF,TGCAGTGCTACTCGGACAGGGGATGGTCAGCCCCAGCATTTT
.,TRBV11-1,.,TRBJ1-1,CASSLAGWNTEAFF,TGTGCCAGCAGCTTAGCGGGGTGGAACACTGAAGCTTTCTTT
TRBD1,TRBV7-8,many,TRBJ2-7,CASSPTGGPSYEQYF,TGTGCCAGCAGCCCAACAGGGGGCCCCTCCTACGAGCAGTACTTC
TRBD2,TRBV6-1,many,TRBJ2-3,CASSAWTSGSTDTQYF,TGTGCCAGCAGTGCTTGGACTAGCGGGAGTACAGATACGCAGTATTTT
TRBD2,TRBV11-2,many,TRBJ2-5,CASSLVGGGGQETQYF,TGTGCCAGCAGCTTAGTAGGCGGGGGGGGGCAAGAGACCCAGTACTTC
.,TRBV6-2/TRBV6-3,many,TRBJ2-3,CASSYSPNPSTDTQYF,TGTGCCAGCAGTTACTCGCCTAACCCAAGCACAGATACGCAGTATTTT
.,TRBV6-5,.,TRBJ2-3,CASSYTGATDTQYF,TGTGCCAGCAGTTACACGGGGGCCACAGATACGCAGTATTTT
TRBD1,TRBV5-1,few,TRBJ1-1,CASSWAGGNTEAFF,TGCGCCAGCAGCTGGGCAGGGGGCAACACTGAAGCTTTCTTT
TRBD2,TRBV5-1,few,TRBJ2-5,CASSLTGGTSQETQYF,TGCGCCAGCAGCTTGACGGGGGGGACTAGCCAAGAGACCCAGTACTTC
.,TRBV10-3,.,TRBJ1-1,CAISDSHPGAFF,TGTGCCATCAGCGACAGCCATCCGGGGGCTTTCTTT
TRBD1,TRBV5-1,many,TRBJ1-1,CASSEGQGLNTEAFF,TGCGCCAGCAGCGAAGGACAGGGGCTGAACACTGAAGCTTTCTTT
.,TRBV6-1,many,TRBJ2-5,CASRTSQETQYF,TGTGCCAGCAGGACTAGCCAAGAGACCCAGTACTTC
.,TRBV11-2,many,TRBJ2-5,CASSTYGGPQETQYF,TGTGCCAGCAGCACATACGGGGGGCCTCAAGAGACCCAGTACTTC
TRBD1,TRBV6-1,many,TRBJ1-1,CASSAALGQGGTEAFF,TGTGCCAGCAGTGCCGCATTAGGACAGGGAGGCACTGAAGCTTTCTTT
TRBD2,TRBV6-1,many,TRBJ2-1,CASSDAGLAGQQFF,TGTGCCAGCAGTGATGCTGGACTAGCGGGGCAGCAGTTCTTC
.,TRBV5-6,.,TRBJ2-5,CASSGWRENRGETQYF,TGTGCCAGCTCTGGGTGGAGGGAAAATCGCGGAGAGACCCAGTACTTC
.,TRBV4-1,few,TRBJ2-3,CASSLSPADGSTDTQYF,TGCGCCAGCAGCCTCTCGCCCGCTGACGGCAGCACAGATACGCAGTATTTT
.,TRBV3-1,.,TRBJ2-3,CASSQESGAPVDTQYF,TGTGCCAGCAGCCAAGAGTCGGGGGCCCCCGTAGATACGCAGTATTTT
.,TRBV28,many,TRBJ2-3,CASSSPSANTDTQYF,TGTGCCAGCAGCTCCCCGAGCGCGAACACAGATACGCAGTATTTT
TRBD1,TRBV3-1,many,TRBJ1-5,CASRPAIPTGGTDQPQHF,TGTGCCAGCAGGCCCGCGATTCCCACAGGGGGAACGGATCAGCCCCAGCATTTT
TRBD1,TRBV29-1,few,TRBJ1-2,CSAGTGGDYGYTF,TGCAGCGCCGGGACAGGGGGGGACTATGGCTACACCTTC
.,TRBV14,many,TRBJ2-3,CASSQRRGAEDTQYF,TGTGCCAGCAGCCAAAGACGCGGGGCCGAAGATACGCAGTATTTT
TRBD1,TRBV30,many,TRBJ1-1,CAWSVTGDTEAFF,TGTGCCTGGAGTGTTACAGGGGACACTGAAGCTTTCTTT